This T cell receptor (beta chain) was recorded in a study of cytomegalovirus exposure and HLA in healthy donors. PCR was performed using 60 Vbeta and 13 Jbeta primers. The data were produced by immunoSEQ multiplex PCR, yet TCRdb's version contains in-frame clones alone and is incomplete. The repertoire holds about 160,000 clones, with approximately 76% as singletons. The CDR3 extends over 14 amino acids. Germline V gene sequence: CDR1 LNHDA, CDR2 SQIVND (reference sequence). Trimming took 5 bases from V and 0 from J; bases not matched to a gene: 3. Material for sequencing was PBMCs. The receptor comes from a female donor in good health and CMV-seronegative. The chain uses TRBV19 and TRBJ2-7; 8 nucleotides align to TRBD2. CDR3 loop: CASSSTSGSYEQYF. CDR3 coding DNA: TGTGCCAGTAGTTCAACTAGCGGCTCCTACGAGCAGTACTTC.